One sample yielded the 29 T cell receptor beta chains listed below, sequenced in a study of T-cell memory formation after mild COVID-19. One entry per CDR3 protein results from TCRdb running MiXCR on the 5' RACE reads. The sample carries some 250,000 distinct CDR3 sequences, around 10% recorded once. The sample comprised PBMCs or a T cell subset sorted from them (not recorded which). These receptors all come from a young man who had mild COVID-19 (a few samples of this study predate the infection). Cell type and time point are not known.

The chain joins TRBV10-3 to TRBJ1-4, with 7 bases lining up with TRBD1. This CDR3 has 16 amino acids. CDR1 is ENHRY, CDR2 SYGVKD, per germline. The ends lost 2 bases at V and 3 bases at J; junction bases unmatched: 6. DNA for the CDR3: TGTGCCATCAGTGAGACCGGACAGGCGCCTAATGAAAAACTGTTTTTT. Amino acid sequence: CAISETGQAPNEKLFF.

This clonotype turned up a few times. The DNA for the CDR3 is TGTGCCAGCAGAAGTAGGGGGCGGGGGAACCAAGAGACCCAGTACTTC. This codes for CASRSRGRGNQETQYF. The V and J genes are TRBV27 and TRBJ2-5; D may be TRBD1 or TRBD2 (7 bases each). The CDR3 runs to 16 residues. Per the germline V gene, CDR1 is MNHEY and CDR2 is SMNVEV (reference sequence). With 6 bases removed from V and 0 bases from J, the gap between germline ends came to 17 bases.

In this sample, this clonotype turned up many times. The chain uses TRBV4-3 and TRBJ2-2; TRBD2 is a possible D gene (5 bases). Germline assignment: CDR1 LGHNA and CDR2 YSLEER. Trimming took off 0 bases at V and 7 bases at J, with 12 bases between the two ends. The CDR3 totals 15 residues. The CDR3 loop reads CASSQDRGYGGELFF. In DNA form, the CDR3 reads TGCGCCAGCAGCCAAGATCGAGGGTATGGCGGGGAGCTGTTTTTT.

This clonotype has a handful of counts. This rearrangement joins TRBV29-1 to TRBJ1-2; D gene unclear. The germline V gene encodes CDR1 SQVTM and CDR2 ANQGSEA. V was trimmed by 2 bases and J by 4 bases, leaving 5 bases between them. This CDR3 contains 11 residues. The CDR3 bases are TGCAGCGTTGAATACAGCTATGGCTACACCTTC. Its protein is CSVEYSYGYTF.

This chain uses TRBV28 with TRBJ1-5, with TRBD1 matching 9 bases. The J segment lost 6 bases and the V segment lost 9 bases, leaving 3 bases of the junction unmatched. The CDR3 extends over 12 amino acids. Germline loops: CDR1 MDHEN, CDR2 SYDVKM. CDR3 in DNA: TGTGCCAGTAGGACAGGGGTTCAGCCCCAGCATTTT. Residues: CASRTGVQPQHF.

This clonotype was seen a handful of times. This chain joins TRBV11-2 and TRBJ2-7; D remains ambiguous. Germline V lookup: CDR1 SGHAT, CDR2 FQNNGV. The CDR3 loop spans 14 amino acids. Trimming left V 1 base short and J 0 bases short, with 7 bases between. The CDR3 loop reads CASSLVTVSYEQYF. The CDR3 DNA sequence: TGTGCCAGCAGCTTAGTTACGGTCTCCTACGAGCAGTACTTC.

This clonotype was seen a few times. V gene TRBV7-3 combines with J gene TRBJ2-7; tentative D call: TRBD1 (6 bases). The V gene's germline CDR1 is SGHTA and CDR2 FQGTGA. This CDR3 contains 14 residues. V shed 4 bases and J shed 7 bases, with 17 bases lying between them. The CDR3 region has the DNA TGTGCCAGCAGCTCCCAAGGGGGAATCGGAGAGCAGTACTTC. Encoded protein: CASSSQGGIGEQYF.

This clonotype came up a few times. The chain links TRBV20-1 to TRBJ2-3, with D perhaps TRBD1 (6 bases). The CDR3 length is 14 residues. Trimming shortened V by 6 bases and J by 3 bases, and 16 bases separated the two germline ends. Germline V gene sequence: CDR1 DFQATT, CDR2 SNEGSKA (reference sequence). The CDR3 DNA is TGCAGTGCCCAGAGGGGGTTTCAGACAGATACGCAGTATTTT. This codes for CSAQRGFQTDTQYF.

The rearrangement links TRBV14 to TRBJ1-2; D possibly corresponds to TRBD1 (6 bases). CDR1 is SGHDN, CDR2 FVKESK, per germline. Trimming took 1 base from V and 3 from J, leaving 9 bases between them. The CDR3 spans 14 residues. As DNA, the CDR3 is TGTGCCAGCAGCCAAGTGGAGGGGGACTATGGCTACACCTTC. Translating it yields CASSQVEGDYGYTF.

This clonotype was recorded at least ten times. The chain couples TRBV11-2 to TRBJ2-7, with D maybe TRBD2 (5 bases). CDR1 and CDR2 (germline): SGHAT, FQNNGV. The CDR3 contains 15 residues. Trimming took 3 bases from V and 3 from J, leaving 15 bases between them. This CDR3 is CASSLSGAFLYEQYF. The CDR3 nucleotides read TGTGCCAGCAGCTTGAGCGGAGCTTTCCTCTACGAGCAGTACTTC.

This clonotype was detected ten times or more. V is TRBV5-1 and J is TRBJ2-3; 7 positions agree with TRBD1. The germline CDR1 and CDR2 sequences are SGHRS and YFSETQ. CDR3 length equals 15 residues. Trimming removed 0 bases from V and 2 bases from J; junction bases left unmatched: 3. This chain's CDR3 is CASSLGQGDTDTQYF. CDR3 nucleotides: TGCGCCAGCAGCTTGGGACAGGGTGACACAGATACGCAGTATTTT.

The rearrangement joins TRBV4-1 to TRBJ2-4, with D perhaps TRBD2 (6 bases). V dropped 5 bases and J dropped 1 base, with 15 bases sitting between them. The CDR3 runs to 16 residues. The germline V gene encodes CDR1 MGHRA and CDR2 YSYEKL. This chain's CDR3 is CASSYIAAGAKNIQYF. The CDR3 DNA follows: TGCGCCAGCAGCTACATAGCGGCGGGTGCCAAAAACATTCAGTACTTC.

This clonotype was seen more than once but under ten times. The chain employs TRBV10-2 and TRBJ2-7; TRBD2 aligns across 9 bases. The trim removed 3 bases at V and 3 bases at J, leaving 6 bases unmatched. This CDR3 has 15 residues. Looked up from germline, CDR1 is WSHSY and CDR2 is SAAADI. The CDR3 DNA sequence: TGCGCCAGCAGTGATCGGTCTAGCGGGGACTACGAGCAGTACGTC. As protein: CASSDRSSGDYEQYV.

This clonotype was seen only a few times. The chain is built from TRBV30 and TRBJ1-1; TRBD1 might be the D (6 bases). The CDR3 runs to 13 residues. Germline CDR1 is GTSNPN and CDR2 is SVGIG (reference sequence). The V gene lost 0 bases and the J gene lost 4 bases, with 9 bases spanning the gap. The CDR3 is CAWSVGGGTEAFF. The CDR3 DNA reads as TGTGCCTGGAGTGTTGGGGGCGGCACTGAAGCTTTCTTT.

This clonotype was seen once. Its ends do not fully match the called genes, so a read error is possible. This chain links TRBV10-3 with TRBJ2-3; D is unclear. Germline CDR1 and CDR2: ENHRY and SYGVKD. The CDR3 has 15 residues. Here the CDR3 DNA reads TGTGCCATCGGTGAGTCAGGCTCTAGCACAGATACGCAGTATTTT. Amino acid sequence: CAIGESGSSTDTQYF.

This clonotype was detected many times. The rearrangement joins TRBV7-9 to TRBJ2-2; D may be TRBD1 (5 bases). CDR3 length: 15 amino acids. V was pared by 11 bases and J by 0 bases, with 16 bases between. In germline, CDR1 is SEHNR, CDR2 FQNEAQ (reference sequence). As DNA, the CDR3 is TGTGCCGGCCAGCAGGGATTAGCGAACACCGGGGAGCTGTTTTTT. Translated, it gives CAGQQGLANTGELFF.

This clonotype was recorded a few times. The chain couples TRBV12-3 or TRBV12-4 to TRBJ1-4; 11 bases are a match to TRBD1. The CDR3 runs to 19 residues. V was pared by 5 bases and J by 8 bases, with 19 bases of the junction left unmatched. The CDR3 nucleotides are TGTGCCAGCAGTCCACCCCCGGGACAGGGGGTTTTTGATAAGGAAAAACTGTTTTTT. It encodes CASSPPPGQGVFDKEKLFF.

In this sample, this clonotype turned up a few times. CDR3 in amino acids: CASSSGLAGGTDTQYF. As DNA, the CDR3 is TGTGCCAGCAGCTCCGGACTAGCGGGGGGCACAGATACGCAGTATTTT. The chain employs TRBV7-2 and TRBJ2-3, with 13 positions matching TRBD2. There are 16 residues in the CDR3. J gave up 1 base and V 4 bases, and 2 bases lay outside the gene matches. Germline CDR1 is SGHTA and CDR2 is FQGNSA.

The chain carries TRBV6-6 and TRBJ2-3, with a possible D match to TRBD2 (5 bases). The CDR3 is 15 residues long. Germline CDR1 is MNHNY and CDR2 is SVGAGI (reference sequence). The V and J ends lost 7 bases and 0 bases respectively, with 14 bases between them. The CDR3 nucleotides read TGTGCCAGCACGCGGGCCGCTTCTAGCACAGATACGCAGTATTTT. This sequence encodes CASTRAASSTDTQYF.

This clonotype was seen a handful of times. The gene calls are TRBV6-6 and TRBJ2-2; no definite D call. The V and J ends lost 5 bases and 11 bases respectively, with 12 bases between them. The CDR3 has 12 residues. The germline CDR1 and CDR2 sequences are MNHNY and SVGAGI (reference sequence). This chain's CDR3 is CASSQGPRELFF. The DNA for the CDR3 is TGTGCCAGCAGTCAAGGACCTCGAGAGCTGTTTTTT.

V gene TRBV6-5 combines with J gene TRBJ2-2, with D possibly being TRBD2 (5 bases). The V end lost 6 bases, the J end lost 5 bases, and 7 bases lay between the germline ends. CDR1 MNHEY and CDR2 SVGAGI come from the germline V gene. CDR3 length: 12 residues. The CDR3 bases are TGTGCCAGCAGGCGGAGGACCGGGGAGCTGTTTTTT. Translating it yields CASRRRTGELFF.

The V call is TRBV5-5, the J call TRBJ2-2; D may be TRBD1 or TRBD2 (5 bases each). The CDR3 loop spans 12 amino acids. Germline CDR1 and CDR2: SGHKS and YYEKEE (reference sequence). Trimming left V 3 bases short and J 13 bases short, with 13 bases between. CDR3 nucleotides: TGTGCCAGCAGCTCCGGGACCCTAGGGCTGTTTTTT. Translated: CASSSGTLGLFF.

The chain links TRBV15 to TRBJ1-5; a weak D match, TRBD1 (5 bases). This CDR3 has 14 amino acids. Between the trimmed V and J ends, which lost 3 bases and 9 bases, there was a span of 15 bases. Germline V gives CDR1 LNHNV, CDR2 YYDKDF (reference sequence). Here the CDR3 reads CATSSDSSLGPQHF. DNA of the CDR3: TGTGCCACCAGCAGTGACAGCTCACTGGGGCCCCAGCATTTT.

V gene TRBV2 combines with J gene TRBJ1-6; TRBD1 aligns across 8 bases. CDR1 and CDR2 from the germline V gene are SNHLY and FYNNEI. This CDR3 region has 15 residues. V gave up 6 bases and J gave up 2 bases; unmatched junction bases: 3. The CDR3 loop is CASRGQGAYNSPLHF. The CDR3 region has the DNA TGTGCCAGCAGAGGACAGGGCGCCTATAATTCACCCCTCCACTTT.

The CDR3 is CASSLKGGAGTDTQYF. In DNA form, the CDR3 reads TGTGCCAGCAGCTTAAAGGGGGGGGCGGGCACAGATACGCAGTATTTT. This chain uses TRBV11-2 with TRBJ2-3; perhaps TRBD2 as D (7 bases). With 2 bases removed from V and 1 base from J, the gap between germline ends came to 13 bases. The CDR3 contains 16 residues. Germline-derived CDR1 and CDR2 are SGHAT and FQNNGV.

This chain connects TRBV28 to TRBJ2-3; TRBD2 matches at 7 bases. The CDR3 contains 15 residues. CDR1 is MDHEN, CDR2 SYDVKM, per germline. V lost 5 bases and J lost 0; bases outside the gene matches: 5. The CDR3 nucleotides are TGTGCCAGCAGTGCAAGCGGGGTGAGCACAGATACGCAGTATTTT. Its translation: CASSASGVSTDTQYF.

CDR3 coding DNA: TGTGCCAGCAACCCTGGGTTGTACCAAGAGACCCAGTACTTC. It codes for CASNPGLYQETQYF. The V call is TRBV7-9, the J call TRBJ2-5; D is unclear. CDR1 is SEHNR, CDR2 FQNEAQ, per germline (reference sequence). There are 14 residues in the CDR3. Deletions cut 7 bases from V and 0 bases from J, with 12 bases between.

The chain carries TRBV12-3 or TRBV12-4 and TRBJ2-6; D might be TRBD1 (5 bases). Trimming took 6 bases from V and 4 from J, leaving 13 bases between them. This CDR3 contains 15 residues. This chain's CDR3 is CASSIVTAGANVLTF. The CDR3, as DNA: TGTGCCAGCAGCATCGTGACAGCCGGGGCCAACGTCCTGACTTTC.

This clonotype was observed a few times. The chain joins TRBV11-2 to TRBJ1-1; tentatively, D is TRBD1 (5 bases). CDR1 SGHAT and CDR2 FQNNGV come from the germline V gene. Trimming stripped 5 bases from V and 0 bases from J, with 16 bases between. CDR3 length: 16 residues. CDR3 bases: TGTGCCAGCAGCCACCTTGGGGGGGGTATGAACACTGAAGCTTTCTTT. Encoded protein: CASSHLGGGMNTEAFF.